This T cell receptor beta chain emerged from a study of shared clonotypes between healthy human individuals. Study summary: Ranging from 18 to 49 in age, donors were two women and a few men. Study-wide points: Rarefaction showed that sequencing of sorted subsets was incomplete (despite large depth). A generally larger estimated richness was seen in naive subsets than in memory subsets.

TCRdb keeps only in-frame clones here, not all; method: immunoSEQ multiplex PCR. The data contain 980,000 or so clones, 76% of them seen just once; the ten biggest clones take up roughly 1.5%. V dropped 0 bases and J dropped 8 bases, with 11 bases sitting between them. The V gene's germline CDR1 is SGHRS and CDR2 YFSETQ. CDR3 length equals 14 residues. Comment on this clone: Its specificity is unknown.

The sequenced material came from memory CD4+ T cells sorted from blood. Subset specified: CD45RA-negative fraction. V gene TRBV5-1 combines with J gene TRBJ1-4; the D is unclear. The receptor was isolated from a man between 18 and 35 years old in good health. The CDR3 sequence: CASSLAGVGEKLFF. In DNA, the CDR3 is TGCGCCAGCAGCTTGGCCGGGGTGGGAGAAAAACTGTTTTTT.